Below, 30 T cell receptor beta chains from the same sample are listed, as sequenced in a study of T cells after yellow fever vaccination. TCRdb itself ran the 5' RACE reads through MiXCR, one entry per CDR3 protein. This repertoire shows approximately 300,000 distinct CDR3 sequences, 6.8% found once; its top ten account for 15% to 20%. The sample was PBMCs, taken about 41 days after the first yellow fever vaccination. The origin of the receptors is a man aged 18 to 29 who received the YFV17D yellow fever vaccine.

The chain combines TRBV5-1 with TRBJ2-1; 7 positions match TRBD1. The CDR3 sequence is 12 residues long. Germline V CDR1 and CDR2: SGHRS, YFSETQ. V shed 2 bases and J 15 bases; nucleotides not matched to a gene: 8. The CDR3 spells CASSLDRAPGFF. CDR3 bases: TGCGCCAGCAGCTTAGACAGGGCCCCCGGGTTCTTC. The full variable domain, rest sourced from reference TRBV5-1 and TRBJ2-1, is KAGVTQTPRYLIKTRGQQVTLSCSPISGHRSVSWYQQTPGQGLQFLFEYFSETQRNKGNFPGRFSGRQFSNSRSEMNVSTLELGDSALYLCASSLDRAPGFFGPGTRLTVL.

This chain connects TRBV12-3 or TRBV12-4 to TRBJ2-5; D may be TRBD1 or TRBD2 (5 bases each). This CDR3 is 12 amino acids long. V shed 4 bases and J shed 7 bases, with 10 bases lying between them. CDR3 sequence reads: CASSWWGSTQYF. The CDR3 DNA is TGTGCCAGCAGTTGGTGGGGGTCGACCCAGTACTTC.

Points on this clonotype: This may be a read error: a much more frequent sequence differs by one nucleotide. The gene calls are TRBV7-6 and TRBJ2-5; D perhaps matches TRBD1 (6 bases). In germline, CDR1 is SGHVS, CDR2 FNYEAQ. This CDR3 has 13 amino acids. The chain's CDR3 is CASSYRAKETLYF. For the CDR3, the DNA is TGTGCCAGCAGCTACAGGGCAAAAGAGACCCTGTACTTC.

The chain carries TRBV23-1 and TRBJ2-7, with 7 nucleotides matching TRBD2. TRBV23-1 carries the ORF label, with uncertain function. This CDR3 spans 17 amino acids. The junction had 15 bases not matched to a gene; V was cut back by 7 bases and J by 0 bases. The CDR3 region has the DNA TGCGCCAGCATCAGGGCTAGCGGAGGGCGGCACTCCTACGAGCAGTACTTC. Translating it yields CASIRASGGRHSYEQYF.

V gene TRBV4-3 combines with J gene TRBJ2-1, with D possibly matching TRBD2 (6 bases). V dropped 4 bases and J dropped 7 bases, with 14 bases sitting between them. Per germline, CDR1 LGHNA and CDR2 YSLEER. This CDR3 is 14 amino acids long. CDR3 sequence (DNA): TGCGCCAGCAGCCCTGGACTAACCCAAAATGAGCAGTTCTTC. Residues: CASSPGLTQNEQFF.

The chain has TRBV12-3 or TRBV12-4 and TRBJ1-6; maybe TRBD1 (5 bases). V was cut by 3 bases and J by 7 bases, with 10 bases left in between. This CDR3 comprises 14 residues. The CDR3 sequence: CASSLRQLNSPLHF. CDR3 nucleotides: TGTGCCAGCAGTTTGCGACAGTTGAATTCACCCCTCCACTTT.

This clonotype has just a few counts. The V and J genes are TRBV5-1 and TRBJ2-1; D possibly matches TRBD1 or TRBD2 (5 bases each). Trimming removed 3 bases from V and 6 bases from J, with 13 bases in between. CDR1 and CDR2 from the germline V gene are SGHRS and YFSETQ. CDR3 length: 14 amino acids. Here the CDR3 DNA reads TGCGCCAGCAGCTGGGTCCCCGGGACCAATGAGCAGTTCTTC. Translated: CASSWVPGTNEQFF.

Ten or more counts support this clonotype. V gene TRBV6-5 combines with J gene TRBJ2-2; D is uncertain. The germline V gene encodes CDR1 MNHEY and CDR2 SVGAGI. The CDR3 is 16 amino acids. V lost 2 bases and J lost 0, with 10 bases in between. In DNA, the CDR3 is TGTGCCAGCAGTTACGATCCCGTTACGAACACCGGGGAGCTGTTTTTT. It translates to CASSYDPVTNTGELFF.

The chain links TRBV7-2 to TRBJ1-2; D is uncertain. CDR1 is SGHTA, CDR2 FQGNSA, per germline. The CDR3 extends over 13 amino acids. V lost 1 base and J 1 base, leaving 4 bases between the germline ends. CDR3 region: CASSLGINYGYTF. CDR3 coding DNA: TGTGCCAGCAGCTTAGGGATTAACTATGGCTACACCTTC.

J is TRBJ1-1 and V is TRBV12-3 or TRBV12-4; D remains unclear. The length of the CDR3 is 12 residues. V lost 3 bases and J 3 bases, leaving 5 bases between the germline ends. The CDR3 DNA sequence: TGTGCCAGCAGTTTTCAGGACACTGAAGCTTTCTTT. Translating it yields CASSFQDTEAFF.

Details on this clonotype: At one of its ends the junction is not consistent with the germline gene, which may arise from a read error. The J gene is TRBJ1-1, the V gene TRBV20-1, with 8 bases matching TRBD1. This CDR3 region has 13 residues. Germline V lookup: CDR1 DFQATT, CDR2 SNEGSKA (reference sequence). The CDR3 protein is CSSRQGWNTEAYF. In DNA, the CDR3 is TGCAGTTCGCGACAGGGGTGGAACACTGAAGCTTACTTT.

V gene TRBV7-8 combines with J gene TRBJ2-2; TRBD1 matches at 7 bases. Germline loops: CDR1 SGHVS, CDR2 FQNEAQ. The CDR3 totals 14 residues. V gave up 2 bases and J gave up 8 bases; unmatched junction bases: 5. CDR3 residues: CASSLQGGVGELFF. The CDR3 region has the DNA TGTGCCAGCAGCTTACAAGGGGGCGTGGGGGAGCTGTTTTTT.

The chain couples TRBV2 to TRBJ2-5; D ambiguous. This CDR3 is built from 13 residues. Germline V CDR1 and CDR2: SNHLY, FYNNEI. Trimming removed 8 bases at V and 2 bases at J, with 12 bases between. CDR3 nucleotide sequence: TGTGCCAGCCCTGAATGGCTTCAAGAGACCCAGTACTTC. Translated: CASPEWLQETQYF.

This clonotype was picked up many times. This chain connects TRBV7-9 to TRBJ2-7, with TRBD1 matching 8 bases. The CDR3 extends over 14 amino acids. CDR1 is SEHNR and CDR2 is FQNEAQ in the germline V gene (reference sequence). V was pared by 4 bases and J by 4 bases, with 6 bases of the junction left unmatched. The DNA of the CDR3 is TGTGCCAGCAGCTCCGACAGGGGATGGTACGAGCAGTACTTC. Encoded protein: CASSSDRGWYEQYF.

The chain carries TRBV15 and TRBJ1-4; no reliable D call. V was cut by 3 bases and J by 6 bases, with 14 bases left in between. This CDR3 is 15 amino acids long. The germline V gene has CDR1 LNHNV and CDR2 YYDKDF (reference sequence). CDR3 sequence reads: CATSREGKDYEKLFF. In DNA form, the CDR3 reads TGTGCCACCAGCAGGGAAGGCAAGGATTATGAAAAACTGTTTTTT.

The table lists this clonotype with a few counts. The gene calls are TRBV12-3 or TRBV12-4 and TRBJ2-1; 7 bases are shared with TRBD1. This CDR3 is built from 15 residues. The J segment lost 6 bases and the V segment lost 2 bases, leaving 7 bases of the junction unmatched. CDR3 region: CASSLRQGVGNEQFF. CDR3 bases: TGTGCCAGCAGTTTAAGGCAGGGGGTGGGCAATGAGCAGTTCTTC.

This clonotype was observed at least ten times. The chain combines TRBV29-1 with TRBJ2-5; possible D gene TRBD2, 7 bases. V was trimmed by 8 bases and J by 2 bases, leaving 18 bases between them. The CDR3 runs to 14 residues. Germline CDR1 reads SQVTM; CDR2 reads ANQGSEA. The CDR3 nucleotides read TGCAGCACCCGCGGGGGCGGGCAACAAGAGACCCAGTACTTC. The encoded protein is CSTRGGGQQETQYF.

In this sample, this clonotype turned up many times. The CDR3, as DNA: TGTGCCAGCAGCGCGGAAGTGGATCAGCCCCAGCATTTT. Its protein is CASSAEVDQPQHF. This chain connects TRBV28 to TRBJ1-5; D unresolved. Trimming left V 6 bases short and J 5 bases short, with 11 bases between. Germline values: CDR1 MDHEN, CDR2 SYDVKM. This CDR3 is 13 amino acids long.

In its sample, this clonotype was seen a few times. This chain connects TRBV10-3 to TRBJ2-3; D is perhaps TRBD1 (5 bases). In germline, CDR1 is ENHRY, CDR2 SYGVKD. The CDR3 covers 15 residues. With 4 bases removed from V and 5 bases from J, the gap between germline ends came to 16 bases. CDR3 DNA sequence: TGTGCCATCAGTGGAAAGGGGCTTAGAGGAGATACGCAGTATTTT. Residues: CAISGKGLRGDTQYF.

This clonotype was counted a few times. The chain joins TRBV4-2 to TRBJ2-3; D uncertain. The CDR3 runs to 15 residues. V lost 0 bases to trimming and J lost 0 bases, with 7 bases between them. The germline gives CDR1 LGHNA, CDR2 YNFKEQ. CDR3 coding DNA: TGTGCCAGCAGCCAAGATATAAGGAGCACAGATACGCAGTATTTT. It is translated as CASSQDIRSTDTQYF.

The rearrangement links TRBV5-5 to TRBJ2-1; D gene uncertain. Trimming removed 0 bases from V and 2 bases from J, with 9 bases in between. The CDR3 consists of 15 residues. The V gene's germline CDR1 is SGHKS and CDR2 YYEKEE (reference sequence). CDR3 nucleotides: TGTGCCAGCAGCTTGGGTAGGCTCACCTACAATGAGCAGTTCTTC. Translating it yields CASSLGRLTYNEQFF.

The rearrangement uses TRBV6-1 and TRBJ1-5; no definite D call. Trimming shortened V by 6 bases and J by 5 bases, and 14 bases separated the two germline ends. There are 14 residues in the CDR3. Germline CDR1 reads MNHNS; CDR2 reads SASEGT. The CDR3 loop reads CASRPDARYQPQHF. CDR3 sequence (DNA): TGTGCCAGCAGACCGGACGCTCGCTATCAGCCCCAGCATTTT.

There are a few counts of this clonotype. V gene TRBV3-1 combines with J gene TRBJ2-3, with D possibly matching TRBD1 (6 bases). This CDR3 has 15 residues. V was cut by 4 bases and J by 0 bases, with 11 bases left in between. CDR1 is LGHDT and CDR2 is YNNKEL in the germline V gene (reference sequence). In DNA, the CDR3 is TGTGCCAGCAGCCCAGACAGGTGGAGCACAGATACGCAGTATTTT. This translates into CASSPDRWSTDTQYF.

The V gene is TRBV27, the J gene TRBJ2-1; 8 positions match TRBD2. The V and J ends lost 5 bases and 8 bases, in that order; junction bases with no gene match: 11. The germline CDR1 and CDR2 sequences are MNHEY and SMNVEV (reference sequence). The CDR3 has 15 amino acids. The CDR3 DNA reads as TGTGCCAGCAGTCGAAAGGTGGGGACTAGGGATGAGCAGTTCTTC. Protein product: CASSRKVGTRDEQFF.

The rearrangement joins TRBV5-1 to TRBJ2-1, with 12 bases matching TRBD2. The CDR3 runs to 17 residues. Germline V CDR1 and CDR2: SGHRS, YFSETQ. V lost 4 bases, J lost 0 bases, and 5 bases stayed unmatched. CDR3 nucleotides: TGCGCCAGCAGCCCTGGACTAGCGGGGAGCTCCTACAATGAGCAGTTCTTC. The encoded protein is CASSPGLAGSSYNEQFF.

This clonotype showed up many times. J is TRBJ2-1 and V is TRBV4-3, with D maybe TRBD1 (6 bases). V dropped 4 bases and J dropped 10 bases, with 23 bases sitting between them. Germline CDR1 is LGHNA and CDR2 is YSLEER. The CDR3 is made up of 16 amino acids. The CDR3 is CASSLGRGTGTTEQFF. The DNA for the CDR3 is TGCGCCAGCAGCCTCGGACGGGGAACCGGGACAACCGAGCAGTTCTTC.

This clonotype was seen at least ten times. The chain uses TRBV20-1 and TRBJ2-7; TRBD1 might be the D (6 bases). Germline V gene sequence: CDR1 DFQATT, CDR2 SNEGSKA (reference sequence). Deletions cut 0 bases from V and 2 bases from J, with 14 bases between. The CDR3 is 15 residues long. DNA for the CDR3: TGCAGTGCTAGAGAGGACACGACAGGCCCCTACGAGCAGTACGTC. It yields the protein CSAREDTTGPYEQYV.

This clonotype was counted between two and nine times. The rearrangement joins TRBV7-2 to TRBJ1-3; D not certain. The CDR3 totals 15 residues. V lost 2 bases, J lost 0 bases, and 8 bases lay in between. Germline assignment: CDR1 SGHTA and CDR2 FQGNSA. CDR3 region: CASSLLSSSGNTIYF. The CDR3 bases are TGTGCCAGCAGCTTATTATCCAGCTCTGGAAACACCATATATTTT.

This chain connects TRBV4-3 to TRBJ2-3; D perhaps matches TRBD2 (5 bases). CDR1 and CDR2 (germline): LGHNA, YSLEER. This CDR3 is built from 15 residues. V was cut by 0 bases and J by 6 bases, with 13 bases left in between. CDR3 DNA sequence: TGCGCCAGCAGCCAAGACGAGAGGGCCGGGGATACGCAGTATTTT. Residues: CASSQDERAGDTQYF.

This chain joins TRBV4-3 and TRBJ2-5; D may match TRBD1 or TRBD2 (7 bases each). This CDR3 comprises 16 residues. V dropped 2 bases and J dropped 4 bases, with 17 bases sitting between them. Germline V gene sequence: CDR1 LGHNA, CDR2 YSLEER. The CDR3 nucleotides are TGCGCCAGCAGCCAAATATACCAGGGGGGGGCAGAGACCCAGTACTTC. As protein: CASSQIYQGGAETQYF.